What follows are 8 T cell receptor beta chains derived from one specimen sequenced in a study of T cell changes during pregnancy in multiple sclerosis. Sequencing was performed with immunoSEQ multiplex PCR; in TCRdb, only in-frame clones are kept and a portion is missing. The sample has 65,000 to 85,000 clones; approximately 91% are singletons. The sequencing used peripheral blood, collected in the third trimester of pregnancy. These receptor sequences come from a female donor with multiple sclerosis, enrolled in a pregnancy study.

The chain carries TRBV9 and TRBJ1-1; D gene unclear. The germline gives CDR1 SGDLS, CDR2 YYNGEE. Trimming stripped 3 bases from V and 4 bases from J, with 10 bases between. The CDR3 is 13 residues long. CDR3 loop: CASSAHGVTEAFF. The CDR3 coding sequence is TGTGCCAGCAGCGCACATGGAGTCACTGAAGCTTTCTTT.

The chain carries TRBV10-3 and TRBJ2-3; TRBD2 might be the D (6 bases). Trimming pared 10 bases from V and 0 bases from J, leaving 8 bases between. Per germline, CDR1 ENHRY and CDR2 SYGVKD. The CDR3 extends over 12 amino acids. The CDR3 DNA sequence: TGTGCCACCGCGGGAAGCACAGATACGCAGTATTTT. It encodes CATAGSTDTQYF.

J is TRBJ2-7 and V is TRBV5-6; D may be TRBD1 (5 bases). Germline V lookup: CDR1 SGHDT, CDR2 YYEEEE. The V end lost 0 bases, the J end lost 6 bases, and 16 bases lay between the germline ends. The CDR3 has 15 amino acids. CDR3 nucleotide sequence: TGTGCCAGCAGCTTGGAGTGGGGCGCCTTTTTCGAGCAGTACTTC. Its protein product is CASSLEWGAFFEQYF.

This rearrangement joins TRBV7-3 to TRBJ2-1; 11 nucleotides line up with TRBD1. With V trimmed by 2 bases and J by 5 bases, 5 bases remained unmatched. CDR1 is SGHTA, CDR2 FQGTGA, per germline. There are 16 residues in the CDR3. CDR3 in amino acids: CASSLSLDRGHNEQFF. The CDR3, as DNA: TGTGCCAGCAGCTTATCATTGGACAGGGGGCACAATGAGCAGTTCTTC.

The V gene is TRBV5-1, the J gene TRBJ2-5, with D possibly matching TRBD2 (6 bases). This CDR3 has 13 residues. The germline gives CDR1 SGHRS, CDR2 YFSETQ. Trimming cost V 2 bases and J 9 bases, with 14 bases left between them. The CDR3 protein is CASSFFAGSPQYF. The CDR3 DNA sequence: TGCGCCAGCAGCTTTTTTGCGGGGAGTCCCCAGTACTTC.

CDR3 protein: CAWSASGGAETQYF. In nucleotides, the CDR3 is TGTGCCTGGAGTGCTAGCGGGGGGGCGGAGACCCAGTACTTC. The chain recombines TRBV30 with TRBJ2-5; TRBD2 aligns across 12 bases. The CDR3 totals 14 residues. V lost 1 base to trimming and J lost 5 bases; unmatched junction nucleotides: 2. Germline V gene lookup returns CDR1 GTSNPN and CDR2 SVGIG (reference sequence). Supplemented by reference TRBV30 and TRBJ2-5, the full variable domain reads SQTIHQWPATLVQPVGSPLSLECTVEGTSNPNLYWYRQAAGRGLQLLFYSVGIGQISSEVPQNLSASRPQDRQFILSSKKLLLSDSGFYLCAWSASGGAETQYFGPGTRLLVL.

The chain combines TRBV6-5 with TRBJ1-6, with 9 bases lining up with TRBD1. J was trimmed by 9 bases and V by 10 bases; bases with no gene match: 10. CDR3 length: 14 amino acids. Germline V lookup: CDR1 MNHEY, CDR2 SVGAGI. The CDR3 DNA is TGTGCCAACAAACAGGGGGCGACCGGTTCACCCCTCCACTTT. Translated, it gives CANKQGATGSPLHF.

The gene calls are TRBV5-6 and TRBJ2-7, with 7 bases lining up with TRBD1. V dropped 4 bases and J dropped 1; count of bases not matched to a gene: 8. The CDR3 is made up of 15 amino acids. The germline gives CDR1 SGHDT, CDR2 YYEEEE. Written as DNA, the CDR3 is TGTGCCAGCAGCAACGACAGGGTCCTTTCCTACGAGCAGTACTTC. Its translation is CASSNDRVLSYEQYF.